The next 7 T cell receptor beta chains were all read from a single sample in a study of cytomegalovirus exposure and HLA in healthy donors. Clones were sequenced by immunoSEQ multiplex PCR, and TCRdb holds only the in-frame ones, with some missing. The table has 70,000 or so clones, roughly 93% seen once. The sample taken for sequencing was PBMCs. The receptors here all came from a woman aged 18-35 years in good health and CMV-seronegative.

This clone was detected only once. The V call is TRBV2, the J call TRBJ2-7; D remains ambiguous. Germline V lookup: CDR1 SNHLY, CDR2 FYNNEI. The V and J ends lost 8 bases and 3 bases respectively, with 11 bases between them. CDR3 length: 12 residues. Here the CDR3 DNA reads TGTGCCAGCGGTAAAGAGAGCTACGAGCAGTACTTC. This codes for CASGKESYEQYF.

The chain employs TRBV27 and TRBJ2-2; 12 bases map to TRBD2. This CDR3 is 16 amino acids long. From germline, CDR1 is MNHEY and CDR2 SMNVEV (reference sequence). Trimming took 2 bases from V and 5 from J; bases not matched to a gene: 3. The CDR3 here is CASSLLTSGGTGELFF. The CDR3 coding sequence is TGTGCCAGCAGTTTACTTACTAGCGGGGGGACCGGGGAGCTGTTTTTT.

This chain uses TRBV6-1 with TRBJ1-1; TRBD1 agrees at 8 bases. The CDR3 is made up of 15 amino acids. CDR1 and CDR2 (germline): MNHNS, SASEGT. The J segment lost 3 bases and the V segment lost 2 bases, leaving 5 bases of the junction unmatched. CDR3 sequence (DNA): TGTGCCAGCAGTGAACAGGGGGCCATGTACACTGAAGCTTTCTTT. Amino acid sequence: CASSEQGAMYTEAFF.

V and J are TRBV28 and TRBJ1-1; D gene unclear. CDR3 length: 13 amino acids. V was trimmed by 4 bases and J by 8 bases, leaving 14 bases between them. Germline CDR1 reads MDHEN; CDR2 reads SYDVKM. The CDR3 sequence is CASSSRGRSEAFF. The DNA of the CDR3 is TGTGCCAGCAGTTCGCGAGGGCGGTCAGAAGCTTTCTTT.

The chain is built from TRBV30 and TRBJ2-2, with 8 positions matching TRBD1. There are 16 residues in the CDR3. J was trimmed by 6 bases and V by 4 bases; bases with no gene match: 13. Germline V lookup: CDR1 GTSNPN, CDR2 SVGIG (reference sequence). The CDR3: CAWTSGGLVEAGELFF. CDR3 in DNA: TGTGCCTGGACGTCAGGGGGCCTAGTCGAAGCCGGGGAGCTGTTTTTT.

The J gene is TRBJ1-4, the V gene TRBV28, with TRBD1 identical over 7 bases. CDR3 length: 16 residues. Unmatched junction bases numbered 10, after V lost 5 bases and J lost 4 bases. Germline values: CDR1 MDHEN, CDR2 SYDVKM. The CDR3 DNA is TGTGCCAGCAGTCCCTCGGGGACAGCAAATAATGAAAAACTGTTTTTT. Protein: CASSPSGTANNEKLFF.

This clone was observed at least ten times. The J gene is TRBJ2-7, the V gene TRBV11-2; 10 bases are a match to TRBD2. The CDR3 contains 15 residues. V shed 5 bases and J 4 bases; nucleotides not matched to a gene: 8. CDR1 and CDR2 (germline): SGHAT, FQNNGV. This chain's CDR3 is CASSTLAGEMYEQYF. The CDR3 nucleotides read TGTGCCAGCAGCACTCTAGCGGGGGAAATGTACGAGCAGTACTTC.